This T cell receptor beta chain derives from a study of blood T cell repertoires in COVID-19. The length of the CDR3 is 14 residues. Trimming took off 7 bases at V and 0 bases at J, with 10 bases between the two ends. Germline assignment: CDR1 MNHEY and CDR2 SVGAGI. Sequencing used immunoSEQ multiplex PCR; TCRdb keeps in-frame clones, though not all of them. The sample lists approximately 350,000 clones; over 80% were seen once. The TCR was taken from a woman between 50 and 59 years old who had recovered from COVID-19. V usage is TRBV6-5 and J usage is TRBJ1-3; D may be TRBD1 (5 bases). The sample was PBMCs or T cells enriched from blood (not recorded which). CDR3 loop: CASKLGGSGNTIYF. The CDR3 nucleotides read TGTGCCAGCAAGTTGGGGGGCTCTGGAAACACCATATATTTT.